Below are 24 T cell receptor beta chains sequenced from a single sample in a study of T cell repertoires in cytomegalovirus infection. TCRdb ran MiXCR on the reads and lists one entry per CDR3 protein. Of 55,000 to 85,000 distinct CDR3 sequences listed, 20% are singletons. Their antigen targets remain unknown. Here the sequenced sample was CD8+ T cells from cultured PBMCs, taken from culture after CMV antigen stimulation. These receptors all come from a human donor in good health (CMV status not recorded). Some clones in this sample may be carry-over from other donors' samples.

The chain recombines TRBV7-2 with TRBJ1-2, with TRBD1 matching 10 bases. Germline-derived CDR1 and CDR2 are SGHTA and FQGNSA. V shed 6 bases and J 7 bases; nucleotides not matched to a gene: 23. This CDR3 comprises 19 residues. CDR3 sequence reads: CASSLPDHLIRDRGGGYTF. For the CDR3, the DNA is TGTGCCAGCAGTCTTCCGGACCACCTGATCCGGGACAGGGGTGGTGGCTACACCTTC.

The V and J genes are TRBV7-2 and TRBJ1-4; unclear D gene. Germline V gives CDR1 SGHTA, CDR2 FQGNSA. Trimming took off 2 bases at V and 6 bases at J, with 7 bases between the two ends. This CDR3 has 13 residues. The CDR3 nucleotides are TGTGCCAGCAGCTTATTTATGGATGAAAAACTGTTTTTT. Its protein is CASSLFMDEKLFF.

The chain combines TRBV6-1 with TRBJ1-5; 7 bases align to TRBD1. Losses at the gene ends were 6 bases for V and 4 bases for J; bases not matched to a gene: 9. The CDR3 sequence is 15 residues long. The germline V gene encodes CDR1 MNHNS and CDR2 SASEGT. CDR3 coding DNA: TGTGCCAGCAGCCTCCGGGACAGAACGAATCAGCCCCAGCATTTT. Translating it yields CASSLRDRTNQPQHF.

The V and J genes are TRBV6-4 and TRBJ1-1; no firm D call. This CDR3 is 13 amino acids long. V gave up 8 bases and J gave up 1 base, with 11 bases separating them. CDR1 and CDR2 (germline): MRHNA, SNTAGT. The CDR3 spells CASGGRRNTEAFF. In DNA, the CDR3 is TGTGCCAGCGGCGGACGGAGGAACACTGAAGCTTTCTTT.

This clonotype was detected a few times. This sequence joins TRBV5-8 and TRBJ2-1; D tentatively fits TRBD1 or TRBD2 (5 bases each). Trimming took off 6 bases at V and 6 bases at J, with 19 bases between the two ends. The CDR3 spans 15 residues. Germline V gene sequence: CDR1 SGHTS, CDR2 YDEGEE. In DNA, the CDR3 is TGTGCCAGCACCCTTCCGGGATCTGGGGGCAATGAGCAGTTCTTC. It specifies CASTLPGSGGNEQFF.

This clonotype was found a few times. The gene calls are TRBV30 and TRBJ1-1; no firm D call. The CDR3 loop spans 14 amino acids. Trimming stripped 2 bases from V and 0 bases from J, with 10 bases between. Germline V gene sequence: CDR1 GTSNPN, CDR2 SVGIG (reference sequence). CDR3 region: CAWSFDGLNTEAFF. The CDR3 bases are TGTGCCTGGAGTTTTGACGGTTTGAACACTGAAGCTTTCTTT.

This clonotype was seen a handful of times. The V gene is TRBV12-3 or TRBV12-4, the J gene TRBJ1-1; 7 bases line up with TRBD1. The CDR3 has 21 amino acids. V gave up 10 bases and J gave up 0 bases; unmatched junction bases: 29. CDR3 protein: CAISGWVQGMNPSLMNTEAFF. CDR3 nucleotide sequence: TGTGCCATCTCGGGGTGGGTACAGGGGATGAACCCGAGCCTGATGAACACTGAAGCTTTCTTT.

The CDR3 reads CAISERAYQPQHF. In DNA form, the CDR3 reads TGTGCCATTTCGGAGAGAGCCTATCAGCCCCAGCATTTT. J is TRBJ1-5 and V is TRBV19, with D unclear. V gave up 10 bases and J gave up 5 bases, with 15 bases separating them. The germline CDR1 and CDR2 sequences are LNHDA and SQIVND (reference sequence). The CDR3 is 13 residues long.

The V call is TRBV12-3 or TRBV12-4, the J call TRBJ2-7; the D gene could be TRBD1 or TRBD2 (5 bases each). This CDR3 comprises 13 residues. V lost 3 bases and J lost 3, with 9 bases in between. Here the CDR3 reads CASSFWGNYEQYF. As DNA, the CDR3 is TGTGCCAGCAGTTTCTGGGGGAACTACGAGCAGTACTTC.

A few counts support this clonotype. J is TRBJ2-1 and V is TRBV7-9, with TRBD2 matching 8 bases. Germline CDR1 SEHNR, CDR2 FQNEAQ (reference sequence). V lost 5 bases and J lost 4; bases outside the gene matches: 10. CDR3 length: 16 residues. CDR3 residues: CASSAVEAGGYNEQFF. CDR3 DNA sequence: TGTGCCAGCAGCGCAGTAGAGGCGGGGGGTTACAATGAGCAGTTCTTC.

In this sample, this clonotype turned up a few times. This chain uses TRBV7-8 with TRBJ2-5; no reliable D call. Germline assignment: CDR1 SGHVS and CDR2 FQNEAQ. Trimming stripped 4 bases from V and 3 bases from J, with 18 bases between. This CDR3 is 16 amino acids long. DNA for the CDR3: TGTGCCAGCAGCTCCAGACGGCGAGGATTTGAAGAGACCCAGTACTTC. This translates into CASSSRRRGFEETQYF.

This clonotype was observed a few times. V and J are TRBV27 and TRBJ1-2; TRBD1 might be the D (6 bases). Germline-derived CDR1 and CDR2 are MNHEY and SMNVEV (reference sequence). Trimming pared 6 bases from V and 1 base from J, leaving 12 bases between. This CDR3 contains 14 residues. CDR3: CASRPGQRNYGYTF. DNA of the CDR3: TGTGCCAGCAGGCCCGGACAGCGTAACTATGGCTACACCTTC.

Only a few counts were recorded for this clonotype. The rearrangement uses TRBV19 and TRBJ1-2; D is perhaps TRBD1 (6 bases). The CDR3 length is 16 residues. Germline loops: CDR1 LNHDA, CDR2 SQIVND (reference sequence). The V gene lost 1 base and the J gene lost 7 bases, with 19 bases spanning the gap. CDR3 region: CASSIALGTKIAGYTF. The DNA for the CDR3 is TGTGCCAGTAGTATAGCTTTAGGGACAAAGATTGCTGGCTACACCTTC.

J is TRBJ2-7 and V is TRBV7-6; perhaps D is TRBD1 or TRBD2 (5 bases each). The CDR3 has 13 amino acids. Trimming pared 4 bases from V and 2 bases from J, leaving 9 bases between. Germline V lookup: CDR1 SGHVS, CDR2 FNYEAQ. The CDR3 sequence: CASSSGRPYEQYF. For the CDR3, the DNA is TGTGCCAGCAGCTCGGGGCGCCCCTACGAGCAGTACTTC.

The V gene is TRBV7-6, the J gene TRBJ1-2; TRBD1 might be the D (5 bases). Trimming removed 2 bases from V and 0 bases from J, with 13 bases in between. The CDR3 spans 16 residues. Germline V gene sequence: CDR1 SGHVS, CDR2 FNYEAQ. This CDR3 reads CASSLSQGRANYGYTF. In DNA, the CDR3 is TGTGCCAGCAGCTTATCGCAGGGCAGAGCTAACTATGGCTACACCTTC.

This clonotype was detected a few times. The chain has TRBV7-9 and TRBJ2-3, with 10 bases matching TRBD1. The ends lost 4 bases at V and 2 bases at J; junction bases unmatched: 15. CDR3 length: 19 residues. Germline CDR1 SEHNR, CDR2 FQNEAQ (reference sequence). CDR3 DNA: TGTGCCAGCAGCTCGCCCAGGGACAGGGGCCTAGATTACACAGATACGCAGTATTTT. This translates into CASSSPRDRGLDYTDTQYF.

V gene TRBV19 combines with J gene TRBJ1-5; 7 bases are a match to TRBD1. This CDR3 region has 13 residues. Germline lookup yields CDR1 LNHDA and CDR2 SQIVND (reference sequence). V lost 4 bases to trimming and J lost 6 bases; unmatched junction nucleotides: 3. CDR3 loop: CASSRQGPQPQHF. The CDR3 DNA reads TGTGCCAGTAGTAGACAGGGTCCTCAGCCCCAGCATTTT.

This chain connects TRBV7-8 to TRBJ1-4, with D perhaps TRBD1 (5 bases). Germline CDR1 reads SGHVS; CDR2 reads FQNEAQ. CDR3 length: 16 residues. Trimming shortened V by 3 bases and J by 4 bases, and 15 bases separated the two germline ends. CDR3 amino acids: CASSFGTVPGNEKLFF. The CDR3 DNA reads TGTGCCAGCAGCTTCGGGACCGTACCTGGTAATGAAAAACTGTTTTTT. The full variable domain, with the rest looked up from reference TRBV7-8 and TRBJ1-4, is GAGVSQSPRYKVAKRGQDVALRCDPISGHVSLFWYQQALGQGPEFLTYFQNEAQLDKSGLPSDRFFAERPEGSVSTLKIQRTQQEDSAVYLCASSFGTVPGNEKLFFGSGTQLSVL.

The chain is built from TRBV5-1 and TRBJ2-7, with 10 bases that match TRBD1. This CDR3 has 15 amino acids. The junction had 5 bases not matched to a gene; V was cut back by 3 bases and J by 2 bases. CDR1 is SGHRS and CDR2 is YFSETQ in the germline V gene. The CDR3 is CASSWTGTGAYEQYF. The CDR3 nucleotides read TGCGCCAGCAGCTGGACGGGGACAGGGGCCTACGAGCAGTACTTC.

This clonotype showed up just a few times. This chain connects TRBV7-9 to TRBJ1-4, with TRBD1 identical over 8 bases. From germline, CDR1 is SEHNR and CDR2 FQNEAQ (reference sequence). This CDR3 comprises 15 residues. The junction had 7 bases not matched to a gene; V was cut back by 6 bases and J by 4 bases. In DNA form, the CDR3 reads TGTGCCAGCAGACAGGCCGGACAGGGTAATGAAAAACTGTTTTTT. Residues: CASRQAGQGNEKLFF.

This clonotype has only one observation. This chain connects TRBV5-6 to TRBJ2-1; TRBD1 is a possible D gene (6 bases). Germline CDR1 and CDR2: SGHDT and YYEEEE. CDR3 size: 16 residues. V was pared by 3 bases and J by 4 bases, with 17 bases between. CDR3 residues: CASSSRDTPLYNEQFF. DNA for the CDR3: TGTGCCAGCAGCTCCCGGGACACTCCCTTGTACAATGAGCAGTTCTTC.

There are a few counts of this clonotype. The rearrangement joins TRBV7-6 to TRBJ1-5; D unclear. CDR3 size: 14 residues. Trimming left V 5 bases short and J 3 bases short, with 11 bases between. Germline values: CDR1 SGHVS, CDR2 FNYEAQ. The CDR3, as DNA: TGTGCCAGCAGCCCCCCGGGGAACAATCAGCCCCAGCATTTT. Amino acid sequence: CASSPPGNNQPQHF.

J is TRBJ2-7 and V is TRBV7-2; TRBD1 is a possible D gene (5 bases). The CDR3 covers 15 residues. CDR1 is SGHTA and CDR2 is FQGNSA in the germline V gene. The V gene lost 5 bases and the J gene lost 7 bases, with 21 bases spanning the gap. CDR3 loop: CASSQTSTGVQEQYF. In DNA, the CDR3 is TGTGCCAGCAGCCAGACATCAACAGGCGTTCAGGAGCAGTACTTC.

This clonotype was detected only a few times. V usage is TRBV19 and J usage is TRBJ2-7; D is undetermined. The CDR3 length is 12 residues. CDR1 is LNHDA, CDR2 SQIVND, per germline (reference sequence). Trimming shortened V by 6 bases and J by 1 base, and 7 bases separated the two germline ends. CDR3 protein: CASRDGSYEQYF. As DNA, the CDR3 is TGTGCCAGTAGGGACGGTTCCTACGAGCAGTACTTC.